This passage covers 31 T cell receptor beta chains from one sample sequenced in a study of blood T cell repertoires in COVID-19. Produced via immunoSEQ multiplex PCR; TCRdb's table is partial and in-frame only. The data contain 350,000 to 450,000 clones, more than 85% of them singletons. The sample taken for sequencing was PBMCs or T cells enriched from blood (not recorded which). The receptors come from a woman in her forties who had been exposed to COVID-19.

The chain carries TRBV7-9 and TRBJ1-2, with D perhaps TRBD1 (5 bases). The CDR3 extends over 12 amino acids. The germline gives CDR1 SEHNR, CDR2 FQNEAQ (reference sequence). Trimming shortened V by 7 bases and J by 8 bases, and 14 bases separated the two germline ends. CDR3 residues: CASTHPGGGYTF. As DNA, the CDR3 is TGTGCCAGCACCCACCCCGGGGGGGGCTACACCTTC.

CDR3 in amino acids: CASSLPTEGGIGAFF. The DNA for the CDR3 is TGTGCCAGCAGCCTCCCCACCGAAGGGGGCATCGGGGCTTTCTTT. The chain carries TRBV7-9 and TRBJ1-1; TRBD1 aligns across 7 bases. J lost 11 bases, V lost 5 bases, and 17 bases had no gene match. The V gene's germline CDR1 is SEHNR and CDR2 FQNEAQ (reference sequence). This CDR3 is 15 amino acids long.

The J gene is TRBJ2-5, the V gene TRBV18; D call uncertain. Trimming cost V 3 bases and J 5 bases, with 10 bases left between them. The CDR3 length is 13 residues. Germline V gives CDR1 KGHSH, CDR2 LQKENI. CDR3 nucleotides: TGTGCCAGCTCACCGTTCAGTCAGGAGACCCAGTACTTC. The encoded protein is CASSPFSQETQYF.

The chain combines TRBV7-2 with TRBJ1-5; D gene uncertain. The germline V and J ends were trimmed by 1 base and 2 bases, with 15 bases remaining between them. Germline-derived CDR1 and CDR2 are SGHTA and FQGNSA. CDR3 length: 17 residues. The CDR3 region has the DNA TGTGCCAGCAGCTTAGGACCCCAAGTAGGAGGCAATCAGCCCCAGCATTTT. This codes for CASSLGPQVGGNQPQHF.

CDR3 loop: CASSLDRGYGYTF. The CDR3 DNA reads TGTGCCAGCAGCTTGGACAGGGGCTATGGCTACACCTTC. V usage is TRBV5-6 and J usage is TRBJ1-2; 7 positions agree with TRBD1. CDR3 length equals 13 residues. CDR1 is SGHDT, CDR2 YYEEEE, per germline. The trim removed 0 bases at V and 4 bases at J, leaving 0 bases unmatched. Using reference TRBV5-6 and TRBJ1-2 for the parts outside the CDR3, the full variable domain is DAGVTQSPTHLIKTRGQQVTLRCSPKSGHDTVSWYQQALGQGPQFIFQYYEEEERQRGNFPDRFSGHQFPNYSSELNVNALLLGDSALYLCASSLDRGYGYTFGSGTRLTVV.

V usage is TRBV2 and J usage is TRBJ1-2; a weak D match, TRBD1 (5 bases). This CDR3 comprises 13 residues. V lost 9 bases to trimming and J lost 2 bases, with 13 bases between them. Germline lookup yields CDR1 SNHLY and CDR2 FYNNEI. CDR3 DNA: TGTGCCAGAACCAAGCCAGGGAACTATGGCTACACCTTC. Protein product: CARTKPGNYGYTF.

The chain carries TRBV18 and TRBJ2-7; TRBD1 agrees at 7 bases. The CDR3 is made up of 15 amino acids. Germline trimming cut 0 bases from V and 5 bases from J; bases unmatched to any gene: 7. The V gene's germline CDR1 is KGHSH and CDR2 LQKENI. CDR3 nucleotide sequence: TGTGCCAGCTCACCACCTGGGACAGTTTTTAACGAGCAGTACTTC. This translates into CASSPPGTVFNEQYF. The complete variable domain, with remaining parts taken from reference TRBV18 and TRBJ2-7, reads NAGVMQNPRHLVRRRGQEARLRCSPMKGHSHVYWYRQLPEEGLKFMVYLQKENIIDESGMPKERFSAEFPKEGPSILRIQQVVRGDSAAYFCASSPPGTVFNEQYFGPGTRLTVT.

This chain joins TRBV30 and TRBJ1-6; D may be TRBD1 (5 bases). Germline V gene sequence: CDR1 GTSNPN, CDR2 SVGIG (reference sequence). Trimming cost V 2 bases and J 14 bases, with 19 bases left between them. The CDR3 sequence is 14 residues long. CDR3 loop: CAWSLGLQAGALHF. The CDR3 nucleotides are TGTGCCTGGAGTCTGGGACTCCAGGCAGGAGCCCTCCACTTT. The whole variable domain, remainder taken from reference TRBV30 and TRBJ1-6, is SQTIHQWPATLVQPVGSPLSLECTVEGTSNPNLYWYRQAAGRGLQLLFYSVGIGQISSEVPQNLSASRPQDRQFILSSKKLLLSDSGFYLCAWSLGLQAGALHFGNGTRLTVT.

The rearrangement uses TRBV5-1 and TRBJ2-7; 10 bases line up with TRBD1. Germline-derived CDR1 and CDR2 are SGHRS and YFSETQ. V dropped 4 bases and J dropped 5; count of bases not matched to a gene: 3. This CDR3 is built from 13 residues. This CDR3 is CASSRGTGDEQYF. The CDR3 region has the DNA TGCGCCAGCAGCCGTGGGACAGGGGACGAGCAGTACTTC.

The chain links TRBV12-5 to TRBJ2-1; D not resolved. CDR3 length: 14 amino acids. Germline values: CDR1 LGHNT, CDR2 FRNRAP. V was pared by 2 bases and J by 6 bases, with 11 bases between. CDR3 in DNA: TGTGCTAGTGGTTTGTCGTACAGTTCCAATGAGCAGTTCTTC. It encodes CASGLSYSSNEQFF.

The chain uses TRBV21-1 and TRBJ2-3; TRBD2, the table's D call, was not compared with the DNA. TRBV21-1 is a pseudogene. This CDR3 is 11 amino acids long. CDR3: CASSIRDTQYF. The CDR3 DNA reads TGTGCCAGCAGCATCCGAGATACGCAGTATTTT.

V is TRBV7-8 and J is TRBJ1-1; 12 bases map to TRBD1. V dropped 4 bases and J dropped 1; count of bases not matched to a gene: 4. From germline, CDR1 is SGHVS and CDR2 FQNEAQ. The CDR3 is 16 residues long. CDR3 region: CASSSGTGGWNTEAFF. CDR3 sequence (DNA): TGTGCCAGCAGCTCCGGGACAGGGGGCTGGAACACTGAAGCTTTCTTT.

In the case of this clone: Other DNA sequences within the sample encode an identical CDR3. The J gene is TRBJ1-1, the V gene TRBV5-4, with 7 bases matching TRBD1. The junction had 2 bases not matched to a gene; V was cut back by 2 bases and J by 1 base. Germline values: CDR1 SGHNT, CDR2 YYREEE (reference sequence). This CDR3 spans 14 amino acids. CDR3 region: CASSLGTANTEAFF. CDR3 DNA sequence: TGTGCCAGCAGCTTAGGGACAGCGAACACTGAAGCTTTCTTT.

This chain joins TRBV27 and TRBJ1-2; weak D call: TRBD1 (6 bases). V was cut by 2 bases and J by 5 bases, with 15 bases left in between. The CDR3 consists of 15 residues. CDR1 is MNHEY, CDR2 SMNVEV, per germline (reference sequence). CDR3 amino acids: CASSLNRVKGYGYTF. The CDR3 DNA reads TGTGCCAGCAGTTTAAACAGGGTAAAGGGATATGGCTACACCTTC.

V is TRBV11-3 and J is TRBJ2-7; 9 nucleotides agree with TRBD1. The J segment lost 6 bases and the V segment lost 10 bases, leaving 10 bases of the junction unmatched. The germline CDR1 and CDR2 sequences are SGHNT and YENEEA. The CDR3 contains 13 residues. The CDR3 region is CATMRDREGEQYF. DNA of the CDR3: TGTGCCACCATGCGGGACAGGGAGGGCGAGCAGTACTTC.

V and J are TRBV12-5 and TRBJ2-7; TRBD1 is a possible D gene (6 bases). The germline V gene has CDR1 LGHNT and CDR2 FRNRAP. The ends were cut back, 1 base at V and 3 bases at J, with 10 bases in the middle. The CDR3 runs to 14 residues. CDR3 amino acids: CASGLGQVFYEQYF. The CDR3 DNA reads TGTGCTAGTGGTTTGGGACAGGTCTTCTACGAGCAGTACTTC.

The chain uses TRBV27 and TRBJ1-5; 10 nucleotides match TRBD1. With V trimmed by 5 bases and J by 7 bases, 8 bases remained unmatched. Germline CDR1 MNHEY, CDR2 SMNVEV (reference sequence). This CDR3 spans 15 amino acids. The CDR3 loop reads CASSLLGTGEQPQHF. The CDR3, as DNA: TGTGCCAGCAGTCTACTAGGGACAGGGGAACAGCCCCAGCATTTT.

The chain recombines TRBV30 with TRBJ1-6; D perhaps matches TRBD1 (6 bases). CDR1 GTSNPN and CDR2 SVGIG come from the germline V gene (reference sequence). Trimming took off 1 base at V and 7 bases at J, with 17 bases between the two ends. The CDR3 runs 16 residues. In DNA form, the CDR3 reads TGTGCCTGGAGTGCCCTCACAGGGAGGGAGAATTCACCCCTCCACTTT. Amino acids: CAWSALTGRENSPLHF.

The V and J genes are TRBV19 and TRBJ2-1; D gene uncertain. Germline V lookup: CDR1 LNHDA, CDR2 SQIVND (reference sequence). This CDR3 has 14 residues. The V gene lost 3 bases and the J gene lost 9 bases, with 15 bases spanning the gap. In DNA, the CDR3 is TGTGCCAGTAGTATTAACATTCGACTTGCTGAGCAGTTCTTC. Amino acids: CASSINIRLAEQFF.

V is TRBV10-1 and J is TRBJ2-1; perhaps TRBD1 as D (5 bases). The germline V and J ends were trimmed by 3 bases and 8 bases, with 14 bases remaining between them. Germline V lookup: CDR1 WNHNN, CDR2 SYGVQD (reference sequence). This CDR3 region has 14 residues. The CDR3 DNA sequence: TGCGCCAGCAGTGACGGACACCAGCACGATGAGCAGTTCTTC. Translated, it gives CASSDGHQHDEQFF.

DNA for the CDR3: TGTGCCAGCAGTCCCGGACAGCAGAACACTGAAGCTTTCTTT. Protein sequence: CASSPGQQNTEAFF. The rearrangement links TRBV11-2 to TRBJ1-1; perhaps TRBD1 as D (6 bases). Per germline, CDR1 SGHAT and CDR2 FQNNGV. The CDR3 totals 14 residues. V was pared by 6 bases and J by 1 base, with 12 bases between.

The chain couples TRBV4-2 to TRBJ2-2; D unresolved. The CDR3 spans 16 residues. The V and J ends lost 0 bases and 0 bases respectively, with 8 bases between them. Germline V gene lookup returns CDR1 LGHNA and CDR2 YNFKEQ. Here the CDR3 reads CASSQDPPTNTGELFF. Written as DNA, the CDR3 is TGTGCCAGCAGCCAAGATCCGCCTACGAACACCGGGGAGCTGTTTTTT.

This clone was seen a handful of times. This rearrangement joins TRBV2 to TRBJ2-7, with TRBD2 identical over 14 bases. This CDR3 comprises 13 residues. CDR1 SNHLY and CDR2 FYNNEI come from the germline V gene. After removal of 10 bases from V and 4 bases from J, the junction contained 3 bases not matched to a gene. The CDR3 sequence: CATGTSGGYEQYF. CDR3 DNA sequence: TGTGCCACCGGGACTAGCGGGGGATACGAGCAGTACTTC.

J is TRBJ2-5 and V is TRBV21-1; the table's D gene call, TRBD1, was not cross checked with the DNA. TRBV21-1 is a pseudogene. This CDR3 region has 17 residues. The CDR3 DNA is TGTGCCAGCACCACCATCGGGAGGGACAGGGCTGAAGAGACCCAGTACTTC. Translating gives CASTTIGRDRAEETQYF.

The rearrangement joins TRBV7-3 to TRBJ2-3; 12 bases are a match to TRBD2. Unmatched junction bases numbered 4, after V lost 5 bases and J lost 4 bases. The CDR3 totals 15 residues. The V gene's germline CDR1 is SGHTA and CDR2 FQGTGA. The CDR3 coding sequence is TGTGCCAGCAGCCCCCGACTAGCGGGGGCAGATACGCAGTATTTT. It translates to CASSPRLAGADTQYF.

The CDR3 DNA sequence: TGTGCCAGCAGCTTAATAGACAGGGTGTATTCCAATTCACCCCTCCACTTT. Translating it yields CASSLIDRVYSNSPLHF. J is TRBJ1-6 and V is TRBV5-6; TRBD1 matches at 7 bases. Unmatched junction bases numbered 12, after V lost 2 bases and J lost 7 bases. The CDR3 is made up of 17 amino acids. Germline CDR1 reads SGHDT; CDR2 reads YYEEEE.

The chain employs TRBV29-1 and TRBJ1-2; D is perhaps TRBD1 (5 bases). Germline V CDR1 and CDR2: SQVTM, ANQGSEA. The CDR3 runs to 12 residues. V lost 2 bases, J lost 5 bases, and 9 bases lay in between. CDR3 sequence: CSVERKGYGYTF. The DNA for the CDR3 is TGCAGCGTTGAAAGGAAGGGGTATGGCTACACCTTC.

This clone was seen repeatedly, ten times or more. This chain uses TRBV7-9 with TRBJ1-4, with TRBD1 identical over 8 bases. Germline trimming cut 6 bases from V and 8 bases from J; bases unmatched to any gene: 8. From germline, CDR1 is SEHNR and CDR2 FQNEAQ (reference sequence). CDR3 length: 14 residues. The chain's CDR3 is CASRSRGPEEKLFF. CDR3 DNA sequence: TGTGCCAGCAGGAGCAGGGGGCCGGAGGAAAAACTGTTTTTT.

The chain employs TRBV7-2 and TRBJ2-4; 12 bases fit TRBD2. Germline lookup yields CDR1 SGHTA and CDR2 FQGNSA. The CDR3 is made up of 16 amino acids. The V and J ends lost 5 bases and 1 base, in that order; junction bases with no gene match: 3. In DNA form, the CDR3 reads TGTGCCAGCAGCACAACTAGCGGGGGGGCCAAAAACATTCAGTACTTC. Translation gives CASSTTSGGAKNIQYF. The full variable domain, completed using reference TRBV7-2 and TRBJ2-4, is GAGVSQSPSNKVTEKGKDVELRCDPISGHTALYWYRQSLGQGLEFLIYFQGNSAPDKSGLPSDRFSAERTGGSVSTLTIQRTQQEDSAVYLCASSTTSGGAKNIQYFGAGTRLSVL.

The rearrangement links TRBV4-1 to TRBJ1-1; D is unresolved. The CDR3 runs 13 residues. V was trimmed by 3 bases and J by 0 bases, leaving 5 bases between them. Germline lookup yields CDR1 MGHRA and CDR2 YSYEKL. The CDR3 DNA follows: TGCGCCAGCAGCCAGGGAGTGAACACTGAAGCTTTCTTT. Its protein product is CASSQGVNTEAFF.

The V gene is TRBV10-3, the J gene TRBJ2-7; 10 bases line up with TRBD2. The CDR3 length is 14 residues. Germline CDR1 reads ENHRY; CDR2 reads SYGVKD. V dropped 4 bases and J dropped 7; count of bases not matched to a gene: 7. In nucleotides, the CDR3 is TGTGCCATCAGTGCAAGCGGGAGGGCGGAAGAGCAGTACTTC. Its translation is CAISASGRAEEQYF.